This T cell receptor (beta chain) was profiled in a study of CD8 T cells in ankylosing spondylitis. General study results and limits: Clones tied to disease were said to be significantly enriched in matched ankylosing spondylitis synovial fluid.

The CDR3 extends over 14 amino acids. V lost 2 bases and J lost 9, with 17 bases in between. CDR1 and CDR2 (germline): GTSNPN, SVGIG (reference sequence). It was by quantitative 5'-RACE with molecular barcodes that TCR beta libraries were made. Using its own MiXCR run on the 5' RACE reads, TCRdb lists one record per CDR3 protein. The sample lists roughly 250,000 distinct CDR3 sequences, roughly 8.6% occurring once. As to this clonotype: Its antigen remains unknown.

The V gene is TRBV30, the J gene TRBJ2-1; tentatively, D is TRBD2 (6 bases). Sequencing used blood, either unsorted or a sorted T cell fraction (not recorded which). The clonotype was recovered from a male donor with ankylosing spondylitis or in good health (not recorded which). The CDR3 DNA reads TGTGCCTGGAGTTCGGGGGTGGGGAGAACTGAGCAGTTCTTC. Translated, it gives CAWSSGVGRTEQFF.